This record concerns one T cell receptor beta chain sequence. As handled by the study authors: Amplifying reference gene primers gave estimates of nucleated cell counts. Profiling relied on immunoSEQ multiplex PCR, and the TCRdb table lists in-frame clones only, not all of them. That table supplies the V and J calls and clone size; D and trimming were determined from the DNA. The sample carries 170,000 or so clones, more than 75% recorded once. From germline, CDR1 is LGHDT and CDR2 YNNKEL (reference sequence). V was pared by 0 bases and J by 4 bases, with 9 bases between. This CDR3 region has 14 residues. These data originate in a study of blood T cell repertoires in COVID-19. Overall study context: The United States, Italy and Spain provided the acute and convalescent COVID-19 samples. Sample material is recorded as cDNA or gDNA derived from T cells, B-cell-depleted T cells, or PBMCs.

Sequencing input: peripheral blood. The TCR comes from a woman under 30 who had recovered from COVID-19. The gene calls are TRBV3-1 (or the pseudogene TRBV3-2) and TRBJ1-1; possibly TRBD1 for D (6 bases). The CDR3 spells CASSQDAGATEAFF. The CDR3 DNA is TGTGCCAGCAGCCAAGACGCAGGGGCCACTGAAGCTTTCTTT.